Shown below are 23 T cell receptor beta chains from a single sample sequenced in a study of T cell repertoires in cytomegalovirus infection. TCRdb recomputed calls from the reads with MiXCR, one row per CDR3 protein. Counted here are hundreds of thousands of distinct CDR3 sequences, approximately 24% occurring once; the ten biggest clones make up 6.5% to 10%. The specimen was CD8+ T cells from PBMCs. The receptors shown here come from a human donor in good health (CMV status not recorded). Some clones in this sample may be carry-over from other donors' samples.

This clonotype was recorded many times. J is TRBJ2-1 and V is TRBV14; D is undetermined. The V gene lost 0 bases and the J gene lost 6 bases, with 3 bases spanning the gap. From germline, CDR1 is SGHDN and CDR2 FVKESK. CDR3 length: 12 amino acids. The CDR3 nucleotides are TGTGCCAGCAGCCAAGAGGGCAATGAGCAGTTCTTC. Its translation: CASSQEGNEQFF.

The table lists this clonotype with a few counts. The V gene is TRBV20-1, the J gene TRBJ2-1; 11 bases agree with TRBD2. This CDR3 region has 19 residues. With 0 bases clipped from V and 7 bases from J, the junction kept 17 bases outside the gene matches. The germline V gene has CDR1 DFQATT and CDR2 SNEGSKA (reference sequence). DNA of the CDR3: TGCAGTGCTAGAGATTCCGCTAGCGGGGGGTCTAGGCCTTTTAATGAGCAGTTCTTC. It encodes CSARDSASGGSRPFNEQFF.

This clonotype has just a few counts. The chain recombines TRBV5-1 with TRBJ2-2, with TRBD2 identical over 9 bases. V shed 4 bases and J 5 bases; nucleotides not matched to a gene: 9. Looked up from germline, CDR1 is SGHRS and CDR2 is YFSETQ. The CDR3 length is 16 residues. CDR3 nucleotide sequence: TGCGCCAGCAGCGTTCATAGCGGGGGACCTACCGGGGAGCTGTTTTTT. This gives the protein CASSVHSGGPTGELFF.

The chain has TRBV6-2 or TRBV6-3 and TRBJ2-1; TRBD2 matches at 8 bases. Germline trimming cut 0 bases from V and 7 bases from J; bases unmatched to any gene: 11. This CDR3 spans 17 amino acids. Germline V gene sequence: CDR1 MNHEY, CDR2 SVGEGT. The DNA for the CDR3 is TGTGCCAGCAGTTACTCGAAATCCGGGGGGGCTAGAAATGAGCAGTTCTTC. This translates into CASSYSKSGGARNEQFF.

This clonotype is a singleton in its sample. The chain joins TRBV14 to TRBJ1-3; D is unresolved. Germline lookup yields CDR1 SGHDN and CDR2 FVKESK. The CDR3 runs 15 residues. The ends were cut back, 0 bases at V and 4 bases at J, with 10 bases in the middle. This chain's CDR3 is CASSQDLQVGNTIYF. The CDR3 region has the DNA TGTGCCAGCAGCCAAGATCTGCAGGTGGGAAACACCATATATTTT. The whole variable domain, remainder taken from reference TRBV14 and TRBJ1-3, is EAGVTQFPSHSVIEKGQTVTLRCDPISGHDNLYWYRRVMGKEIKFLLHFVKESKQDESGMPNNRFLAERTGGTYSTLKVQPAELEDSGVYFCASSQDLQVGNTIYFGEGSWLTVV.

This clonotype has just a few counts. The rearrangement uses TRBV6-6 and TRBJ2-3; no clear D gene. V lost 1 base and J lost 6, with 17 bases in between. The germline V gene encodes CDR1 MNHNY and CDR2 SVGAGI (reference sequence). The CDR3 is made up of 16 amino acids. The chain's CDR3 is CASSYLAAPGKDTQYF. DNA of the CDR3: TGTGCCAGCAGTTACTTGGCTGCTCCAGGCAAGGATACGCAGTATTTT.

This clonotype has a handful of counts. V gene TRBV12-3 or TRBV12-4 combines with J gene TRBJ2-3; D may correspond to TRBD1 or TRBD2 (5 bases each). Trimming removed 4 bases from V and 5 bases from J, with 16 bases in between. There are 15 residues in the CDR3. The CDR3 nucleotides read TGTGCCAGCAGTTCAACCGGACCTGGGGGAGATACGCAGTATTTT. Protein: CASSSTGPGGDTQYF.

The gene calls are TRBV4-2 and TRBJ1-1; possibly TRBD1 for D (6 bases). Germline V gene lookup returns CDR1 LGHNA and CDR2 YNFKEQ. V was cut by 3 bases and J by 2 bases, with 13 bases left in between. The CDR3 contains 15 residues. The CDR3 loop reads CASSQDVGTNTEAFF. In DNA form, the CDR3 reads TGTGCCAGCAGCCAGGACGTCGGGACAAACACTGAAGCTTTCTTT.

This clonotype was observed at least ten times. V is TRBV7-6 and J is TRBJ2-2; tentative D call: TRBD1 (6 bases). V shed 5 bases and J shed 8 bases, with 12 bases lying between them. The length of the CDR3 is 13 residues. Per germline, CDR1 SGHVS and CDR2 FNYEAQ. CDR3 sequence reads: CASSITGTGELFF. The CDR3 DNA reads as TGTGCCAGCAGCATTACAGGGACAGGGGAGCTGTTTTTT.

The chain couples TRBV27 to TRBJ1-4; TRBD1 is a possible D gene (5 bases). Germline CDR1 reads MNHEY; CDR2 reads SMNVEV (reference sequence). The V gene lost 3 bases and the J gene lost 5 bases, with 13 bases spanning the gap. The CDR3 is 15 amino acids. CDR3 loop: CASSLGGETNEKLFF. The DNA of the CDR3 is TGTGCCAGCAGTTTGGGGGGGGAAACAAATGAAAAACTGTTTTTT.

This clonotype was counted a few times. J is TRBJ2-1 and V is TRBV19; 7 bases are a match to TRBD2. From germline, CDR1 is LNHDA and CDR2 SQIVND (reference sequence). The CDR3 extends over 15 amino acids. Trimming took 2 bases from V and 5 from J; bases not matched to a gene: 6. The CDR3 loop reads CASSITAGANNEQFF. The CDR3 region has the DNA TGTGCCAGTAGTATAACTGCGGGAGCCAACAATGAGCAGTTCTTC.

This clonotype occurred many times. The chain recombines TRBV7-2 with TRBJ1-2; D gene uncertain. In germline, CDR1 is SGHTA, CDR2 FQGNSA. The V end lost 5 bases, the J end lost 4 bases, and 14 bases lay between the germline ends. The CDR3 has 14 amino acids. CDR3: CASSPLERVYGYTF. The DNA for the CDR3 is TGTGCCAGCAGCCCCCTGGAGCGAGTCTATGGCTACACCTTC.

In its sample, this clonotype was seen a few times. The CDR3 spells CASGGGIYGYTF. For the CDR3, the DNA is TGTGCCAGCGGGGGGGGGATCTATGGCTACACCTTC. This sequence joins TRBV27 and TRBJ1-2; TRBD1 is a possible D gene (5 bases). V shed 8 bases and J shed 4 bases, with 11 bases lying between them. Germline-derived CDR1 and CDR2 are MNHEY and SMNVEV (reference sequence). The CDR3 loop spans 12 amino acids.

The chain is built from TRBV20-1 and TRBJ1-1; D is undetermined. Germline loops: CDR1 DFQATT, CDR2 SNEGSKA (reference sequence). V lost 3 bases and J 7 bases, leaving 6 bases between the germline ends. The CDR3 length is 10 residues. CDR3 residues: CSASPYEAFF. In DNA, the CDR3 is TGCAGTGCTAGTCCCTATGAAGCTTTCTTT.

This clonotype appeared a few times. The chain is built from TRBV6-2 or TRBV6-3 and TRBJ2-7; tentative D call: TRBD2 (5 bases). Between the trimmed V and J ends, which lost 0 bases and 2 bases, there was a span of 14 bases. The CDR3 has 16 amino acids. Germline V gene lookup returns CDR1 MNHEY and CDR2 SVGEGT. This CDR3 is CASSYSSREGTYEQYV. The CDR3 DNA sequence: TGTGCCAGCAGTTACTCGAGTCGGGAAGGGACCTACGAGCAGTACGTC.

This clonotype was seen only a few times. The chain has TRBV12-3 or TRBV12-4 and TRBJ2-2; 8 bases are a match to TRBD1. Losses at the gene ends were 2 bases for V and 4 bases for J; bases not matched to a gene: 18. The CDR3 has 20 residues. The CDR3 loop reads CASSLITGDRGPRGTGELFF. The CDR3 region has the DNA TGTGCCAGCAGTTTAATCACGGGAGACAGGGGCCCCCGGGGCACCGGGGAGCTGTTTTTT.

The CDR3 nucleotides are TGTGCCAGCAGCTCCGCTGGGGGGATTTTAACTGAAGCTTTCTTT. It specifies CASSSAGGILTEAFF. The rearrangement uses TRBV28 and TRBJ1-1; D might be TRBD1 (5 bases). The V gene lost 6 bases and the J gene lost 5 bases, with 19 bases spanning the gap. In germline, CDR1 is MDHEN, CDR2 SYDVKM. The CDR3 length is 15 residues.

This clonotype was detected ten times or more. V is TRBV6-6 and J is TRBJ2-3, with 11 nucleotides matching TRBD2. J gave up 6 bases and V 4 bases, and 6 bases lay outside the gene matches. Germline assignment: CDR1 MNHNY and CDR2 SVGAGI (reference sequence). The CDR3 runs to 15 residues. The CDR3 loop is CASSFLAGGDDTQYF. Here the CDR3 DNA reads TGTGCCAGCAGTTTCCTAGCGGGGGGTGATGATACGCAGTATTTT.

A word on this clonotype: It may be a read error: a sequence one base away is much more abundant. This chain uses TRBV25-1 with TRBJ2-7; a weak D match, TRBD1 (6 bases). Germline CDR1 is MGHDK and CDR2 is SYGVNS. The CDR3 contains 21 residues. The CDR3 loop reads CASIPDRFPLDSITSFYGQYV. The DNA for the CDR3 is TGTGCCAGCATCCCTGACAGGTTCCCGCTTGATTCAATCACCTCATTCTACGGGCAGTACGTC.

This clonotype has only one observation. This chain joins TRBV5-5 and TRBJ1-4; D uncertain. The V end lost 5 bases, the J end lost 6 bases, and 14 bases lay between the germline ends. The V gene's germline CDR1 is SGHKS and CDR2 YYEKEE (reference sequence). The CDR3 length is 14 residues. The CDR3 nucleotides read TGTGCCAGCAGTTCAGTCCTAGGAGATGAAAAACTGTTTTTT. Its translation is CASSSVLGDEKLFF. The full variable domain, completed using reference TRBV5-5 and TRBJ1-4, is DAGVTQSPTHLIKTRGQQVTLRCSPISGHKSVSWYQQVLGQGPQFIFQYYEKEERGRGNFPDRFSARQFPNYSSELNVNALLLGDSALYLCASSSVLGDEKLFFGSGTQLSVL.

In this sample, this clonotype turned up a few times. This chain uses TRBV10-3 with TRBJ2-6; D ambiguous. CDR1 is ENHRY, CDR2 SYGVKD, per germline. Trimming removed 7 bases at V and 4 bases at J, with 11 bases between. The CDR3 has 14 amino acids. In DNA, the CDR3 is TGTGCCATCACCACTGGGTCAGGGGCCAACGTCCTGACTTTC. Encoded protein: CAITTGSGANVLTF.

This clonotype was counted once. The chain combines TRBV20-1 with TRBJ1-5; TRBD1 might be the D (5 bases). CDR3 length equals 13 residues. CDR1 DFQATT and CDR2 SNEGSKA come from the germline V gene (reference sequence). Between the trimmed V and J ends, which lost 3 bases and 5 bases, there was a span of 11 bases. As DNA, the CDR3 is TGCAGTGCTAGTCAAGGGGCGCATCAGCCCCAGCATTTT. The encoded protein is CSASQGAHQPQHF.

The genes are TRBV7-9 and TRBJ1-2, with no clear D. The germline CDR1 and CDR2 sequences are SEHNR and FQNEAQ (reference sequence). Trimming stripped 3 bases from V and 7 bases from J, with 12 bases between. This CDR3 has 13 residues. This chain's CDR3 is CASSFPSGSGYTF. CDR3 in DNA: TGTGCCAGCAGCTTTCCATCGGGGAGTGGCTACACCTTC.